This TCR beta chain came from a study of patients and donors after allogeneic stem cell transplantation (dated by TCRdb to 2018 to 2021). This clonotype was counted a few times. Its antigen target is currently unknown. The sample holds no much larger clone one base away, and base qualities are not on file. Library preparation was by RT-PCR. The run used a NextSeq 550. The public reads were reanalyzed by TCRdb: fastp trimming at Q25, MiXCR alignment, in-frame beta chains only. CDR3 protein duplicates are merged, each entry listing the most common genes and DNA. In all, the sample holds about 24,000 distinct CDR3 sequences, and about 42% of those were seen once. 78% of the sample goes to the ten largest clones. The CDR3 goes from the cysteine to the phenylalanine over 14 residues. Just the 42-base CDR3 DNA is kept, in frame starting at base 1. The junction carries 10 bases between V and J, which are trimmed by 0 bases and 3 bases respectively. CDR1 and CDR2 were assigned from the germline V gene as SGHRS and YFSETQ.

Sequencing used blood, either unsorted or a sorted T cell fraction (not recorded which). The receptor was derived from a human donor who was either an allogeneic HSCT recipient or a stem cell or donor lymphocyte infusion donor (not recorded which). It is not recorded whose cells these are; they may come from a transplant donor. The sequence is built from TRBV5-1 and TRBJ2-7, with TRBD1 tentatively as D gene (7 bases match). The CDR3 is CASSLAQGGYEQYF. In nucleotides, the sequence is TGCGCCAGCAGCTTGGCCCAGGGGGGCTACGAGCAGTACTTC.